A single sample is the source of the 11 T cell receptor beta chains below, sequenced in a study of shared clonotypes between healthy human individuals. Assay: immunoSEQ multiplex PCR; the TCRdb copy retains only in-frame clones and omits some. This table holds approximately 2.3 million clones, approximately 93% found once. Sequenced sample: naive CD4+ T cells from PBMCs. Described subset: CD45RA+ positively selected. The receptors were sampled from a man younger than 30 in good health. Some clones in this sample may be carry-over from other donors' samples.

This clone has a handful of counts. The CDR3 region is CASRWTGPSTDTQYF. CDR3 nucleotides: TGTGCCAGCAGATGGACAGGGCCTAGCACAGATACGCAGTATTTT. The genes are TRBV11-2 and TRBJ2-3; 8 bases match TRBD1. Losses at the gene ends were 6 bases for V and 0 bases for J; bases not matched to a gene: 5. This CDR3 comprises 15 residues. Germline CDR1 and CDR2: SGHAT and FQNNGV.

This clone turned up a few times. Other nucleotide sequences from this sample produce the same CDR3. The chain links TRBV18 to TRBJ1-1; D possibly corresponds to TRBD1 (6 bases). This CDR3 contains 14 residues. Trimming shortened V by 2 bases and J by 1 base, and 8 bases separated the two germline ends. The germline CDR1 and CDR2 sequences are KGHSH and LQKENI. Here the CDR3 reads CASSPGTPNTEAFF. CDR3 DNA: TGTGCCAGCTCACCAGGGACACCGAACACTGAAGCTTTCTTT.

Concerning this clone itself: This sample also contains other DNA sequences that code for the same CDR3. The chain couples TRBV28 to TRBJ2-6; D possibly corresponds to TRBD1 (6 bases). V lost 5 bases, J lost 0 bases, and 11 bases lay in between. CDR1 and CDR2 from the germline V gene are MDHEN and SYDVKM. The CDR3 is made up of 16 amino acids. DNA of the CDR3: TGTGCCAGCAGTCTATTCAGGGGCTCTGGGGCCAACGTCCTGACTTTC. Translation gives CASSLFRGSGANVLTF.

This clone appeared a single time. This rearrangement joins TRBV7-6 to TRBJ2-4; D not certain. The CDR3 loop spans 14 amino acids. V dropped 5 bases and J dropped 6 bases, with 14 bases sitting between them. The germline CDR1 and CDR2 sequences are SGHVS and FNYEAQ. The CDR3 sequence: CASSVEAVGNIQYF. The CDR3 nucleotides are TGTGCCAGCAGCGTTGAGGCGGTTGGAAACATTCAGTACTTC.

The rearrangement links TRBV28 to TRBJ2-6, with D tentatively TRBD1 (5 bases). Germline lookup yields CDR1 MDHEN and CDR2 SYDVKM. The CDR3 has 16 residues. Trimming stripped 7 bases from V and 4 bases from J, with 17 bases between. The CDR3 coding sequence is TGTGCCAGCACTCTTGTTTGGGGCGGCGGGGCCAACGTCCTGACTTTC. This gives the protein CASTLVWGGGANVLTF.

This rearrangement joins TRBV28 to TRBJ1-1; 7 bases are shared with TRBD1. Germline V gene data show CDR1 as MDHEN and CDR2 as SYDVKM. The CDR3 is 14 residues long. Trimming cost V 5 bases and J 5 bases; bases outside gene matches: 8. In DNA form, the CDR3 reads TGTGCCAGCAGTCCATCACAGGGGTGGACTGAAGCTTTCTTT. Its protein product is CASSPSQGWTEAFF.

This clone was seen only once. CDR3 nucleotides: TGCGCCAGCAGCCAAGAAGGGCCAGGGGGCACCAAAAACATTCAGTACTTC. Amino acids: CASSQEGPGGTKNIQYF. The chain uses TRBV4-3 and TRBJ2-4; 8 bases agree with TRBD1. The CDR3 is 17 amino acids. Trimming at V came to 0 bases and at J to 2 bases, leaving 6 bases not matched to a gene. Germline CDR1 LGHNA, CDR2 YSLEER.

J is TRBJ2-1 and V is TRBV5-4; D unclear. CDR3 length: 16 residues. Deletions cut 1 base from V and 0 bases from J, with 11 bases between. The germline V gene has CDR1 SGHNT and CDR2 YYREEE (reference sequence). CDR3 protein: CASSLLLLSSYNEQFF. The CDR3 coding sequence is TGTGCCAGCAGCTTGCTCCTTCTCAGCTCCTACAATGAGCAGTTCTTC.

The chain employs TRBV28 and TRBJ1-4; unclear D gene. This CDR3 contains 12 residues. Germline V gene lookup returns CDR1 MDHEN and CDR2 SYDVKM. V was clipped by 3 bases and J by 8 bases, with 7 bases between them. The CDR3 region is CASSFIAEKLFF. CDR3 nucleotide sequence: TGTGCCAGCAGTTTCATTGCAGAAAAACTGTTTTTT.

This chain connects TRBV7-6 to TRBJ2-7; 8 nucleotides match TRBD2. Germline V gives CDR1 SGHVS, CDR2 FNYEAQ. V shed 1 base and J 0 bases; nucleotides not matched to a gene: 8. The CDR3 is 17 residues long. Here the CDR3 reads CASSLVKEREFSYEQYF. Written as DNA, the CDR3 is TGTGCCAGCAGCTTAGTCAAGGAGCGGGAGTTCTCCTACGAGCAGTACTTC.

This clone appeared once. The rearrangement uses TRBV18 and TRBJ2-2, with D maybe TRBD1 (7 bases). Between the trimmed V and J ends, which lost 4 bases and 3 bases, there was a span of 18 bases. This CDR3 is built from 17 residues. The germline CDR1 and CDR2 sequences are KGHSH and LQKENI. The CDR3, as DNA: TGTGCCAGCTCACTCCTCTTAGGAGGGGGCGACACCGGGGAGCTGTTTTTT. It yields the protein CASSLLLGGGDTGELFF.